This T cell receptor beta chain stems from a study of beta chain features in type 1 diabetes. Overall study context: On cell yields, gender and age, patients and healthy donors were similar. Study-level points and caveats: Lower insertion and higher deletion counts appeared at VDJ junctions in type 1 diabetes patients. Shorter TCRB CDR3s, moderately but significantly so, were found in Type 1 diabetes patients in all four CD4+ subsets. These data did not resolve whether HLA type affects TCRB rearrangement.

What was sequenced were expressed TCRB transcripts, since all of the isolated RNA had been reverse transcribed. Some 3.3 million reads was the average for naive, central memory and regulatory T cell samples. Some clones are missing from TCRdb's copy, which holds only in-frame ones; the method was immunoSEQ multiplex PCR. Of about 340,000 clones detected, around 9.7% appear once; the ten largest clones hold roughly 0.99%. The germline CDR1 and CDR2 sequences are SGHAT and FQNNGV. This CDR3 region has 11 residues. Trimming removed 3 bases from V and 4 bases from J, with 3 bases in between. This clone was counted only a few times. Its antigen is still unknown. This may be a read error: a much more frequent sequence differs by one nucleotide. Within the sample, other DNA sequences also encode this same CDR3.

The TCR comes from a man aged 25-45 years with type 1 diabetes. This sequence joins TRBV11-2 and TRBJ2-5, with unresolved D. Sequenced: central memory CD4+ T cells from blood. The CDR3 DNA reads TGTGCCAGCAGCTTCGGAGAGACCCAGTACTTC. Amino acid sequence: CASSFGETQYF.